This TCR beta chain stems from a study of Graves' ophthalmopathy and Graves' hyperthyroidism. Findings and caveats of the study: Separation of ophthalmopathy from stable hyperthyroidism was achieved by a 13-signature model, at approximately 88% sensitivity and under 83% specificity. The blood repertoire also included most expanded thyroid clonotypes above 0.001 frequency.

The TCR beta CDR3 regions underwent amplification from RNA transcripts. RT-PCR with HTBI primers came first, then second-round multiplex PCR. TCRdb re-called the multiplex PCR reads through MiXCR, storing one row per CDR3 protein. Of around 520,000 distinct CDR3 sequences detected, less than 40% appear once; the ten largest clones hold about 4.1%. The CDR3 covers 13 residues. Per germline, CDR1 SGHRS and CDR2 YFSETQ. V was pared by 7 bases and J by 4 bases, with 15 bases between. Hyperthyroidism cases were recent diagnoses of under 2 months' duration in people aged 18 to 65. With regard to this clonotype: Its specificity is not known.

The receptor was derived from an adult man with Graves' hyperthyroidism. The sample was peripheral blood or thyroid tissue (not recorded which). This sequence joins TRBV5-1 and TRBJ2-7; TRBD1 is a possible D gene (5 bases). The CDR3 coding sequence is TGCGCCAGCCAGTGGAGTCAGGGTTACGAGCAGTACTTC. Translating gives CASQWSQGYEQYF.